Given below is one TCR beta chain in context. As yet, its antigen is unknown. The sample is drawn from a study of shared clonotypes between healthy human individuals. Study details: A donor's plate count was three for CD4 naive and three for CD4 memory; CD8 naive had two and CD8 memory one.

Study-level points and caveats: On the whole, naive subsets had larger estimated richness than memory subsets had.

The genomic DNA of each subset was split evenly across several immunoSEQ plates. In the original workflow: As immunoSEQ supplied junction-only sequences (without quality scores), filtering differed. The repertoire was sequenced with immunoSEQ multiplex PCR; TCRdb's copy has only in-frame clones and lacks some. For V, J and clone size, that table is used; D and trimming come from the DNA. The profile shows some 900,000 clones, around 80% of them singletons. This sequence was found in a man between 18 and 35 years old in good health. The sequencing sample was made of memory CD4+ T cells sorted from blood. Noted subset: CD45RA-negative fraction.

The CDR3 loop is CASRAGDSYEQYF. The CDR3 region has the DNA TGTGCCAGCAGGGCGGGAGATTCCTACGAGCAGTACTTC. This chain links TRBV27 with TRBJ2-7; 7 bases fit TRBD2. CDR1 is MNHEY, CDR2 SMNVEV, per germline (reference sequence). After removal of 6 bases from V and 1 base from J, the junction contained 3 bases not matched to a gene. This CDR3 has 13 amino acids.